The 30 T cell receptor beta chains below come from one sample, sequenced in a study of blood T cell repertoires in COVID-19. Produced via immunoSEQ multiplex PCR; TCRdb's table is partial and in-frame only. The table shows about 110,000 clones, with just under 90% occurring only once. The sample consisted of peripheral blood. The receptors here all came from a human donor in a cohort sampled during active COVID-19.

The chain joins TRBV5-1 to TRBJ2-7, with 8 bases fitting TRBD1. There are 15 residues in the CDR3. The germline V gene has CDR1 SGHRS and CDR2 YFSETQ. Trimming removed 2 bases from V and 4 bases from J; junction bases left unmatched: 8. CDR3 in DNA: TGCGCCAGCAGCTTAGTGGGGACAGGTACTTACGAGCAGTACTTC. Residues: CASSLVGTGTYEQYF.

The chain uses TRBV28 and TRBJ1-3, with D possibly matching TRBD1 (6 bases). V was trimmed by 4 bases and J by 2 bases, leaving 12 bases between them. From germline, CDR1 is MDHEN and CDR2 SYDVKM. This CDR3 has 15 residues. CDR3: CASSSPQGTGNTIYF. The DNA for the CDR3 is TGTGCCAGCAGTTCGCCACAGGGCACTGGAAACACCATATATTTT.

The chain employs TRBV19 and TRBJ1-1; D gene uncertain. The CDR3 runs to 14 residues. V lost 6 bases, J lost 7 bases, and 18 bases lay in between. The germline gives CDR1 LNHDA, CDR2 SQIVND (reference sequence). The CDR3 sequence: CASRLRDNEIEAFF. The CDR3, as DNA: TGTGCCAGTAGGCTCCGGGATAATGAGATTGAAGCTTTCTTT.

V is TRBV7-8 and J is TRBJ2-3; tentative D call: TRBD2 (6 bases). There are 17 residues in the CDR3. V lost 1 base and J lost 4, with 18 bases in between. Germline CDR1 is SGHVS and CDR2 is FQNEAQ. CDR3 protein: CASSLGSGAGPSDTQYF. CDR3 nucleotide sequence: TGTGCCAGCAGCTTAGGGTCGGGCGCGGGGCCATCAGATACGCAGTATTTT.

For the CDR3, the DNA is TGTGCCAGCAGCCAAGATCGGCTAGCGGGGGGCAATGAGCAGTTCTTC. Protein sequence: CASSQDRLAGGNEQFF. The chain links TRBV3-1 (or the pseudogene TRBV3-2) to TRBJ2-1, with 11 positions matching TRBD2. V dropped 0 bases and J dropped 6; count of bases not matched to a gene: 4. The CDR3 length is 16 residues. The germline CDR1 and CDR2 sequences are LGHDT and YNNKEL (reference sequence).

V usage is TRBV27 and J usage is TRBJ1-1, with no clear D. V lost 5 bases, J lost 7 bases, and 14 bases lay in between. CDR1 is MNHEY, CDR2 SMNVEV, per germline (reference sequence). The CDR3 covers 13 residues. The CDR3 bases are TGTGCCAGCAGTCCCGAGGCCGCCCTTGAAGCTTTCTTT. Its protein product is CASSPEAALEAFF.

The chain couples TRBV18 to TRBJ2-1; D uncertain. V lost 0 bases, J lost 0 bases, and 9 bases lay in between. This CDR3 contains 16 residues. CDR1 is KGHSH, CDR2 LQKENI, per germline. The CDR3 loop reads CASSPPVGSSYNEQFF. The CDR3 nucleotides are TGTGCCAGCTCACCACCGGTGGGCAGCTCCTACAATGAGCAGTTCTTC.

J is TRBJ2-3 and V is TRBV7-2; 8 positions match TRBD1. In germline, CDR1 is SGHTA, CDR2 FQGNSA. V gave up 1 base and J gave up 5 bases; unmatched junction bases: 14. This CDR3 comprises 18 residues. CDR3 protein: CASSLGAFGRGRRDTQYF. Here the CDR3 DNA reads TGTGCCAGCAGCTTAGGGGCTTTTGGCAGGGGGCGGCGAGATACGCAGTATTTT.

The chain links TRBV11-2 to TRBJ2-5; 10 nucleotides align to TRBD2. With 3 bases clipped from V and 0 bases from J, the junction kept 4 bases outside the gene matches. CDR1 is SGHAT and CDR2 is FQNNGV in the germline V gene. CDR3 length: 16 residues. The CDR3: CASSLTTSGYQETQYF. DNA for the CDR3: TGTGCCAGCAGCTTGACGACTAGCGGGTACCAAGAGACCCAGTACTTC.

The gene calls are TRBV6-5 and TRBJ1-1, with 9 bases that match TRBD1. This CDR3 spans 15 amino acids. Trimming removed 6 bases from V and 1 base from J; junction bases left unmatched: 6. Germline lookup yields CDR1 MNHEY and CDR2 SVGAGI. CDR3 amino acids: CASSDAGQGNTEAFF. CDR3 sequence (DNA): TGTGCCAGCAGCGACGCGGGACAGGGGAACACTGAAGCTTTCTTT.

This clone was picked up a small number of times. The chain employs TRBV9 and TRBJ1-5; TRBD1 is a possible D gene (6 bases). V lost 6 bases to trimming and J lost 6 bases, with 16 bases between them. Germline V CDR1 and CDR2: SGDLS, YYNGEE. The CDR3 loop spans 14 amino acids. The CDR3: CASTPGPGAQPQHF. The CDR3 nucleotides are TGTGCCAGCACCCCCGGGCCAGGGGCTCAGCCCCAGCATTTT.

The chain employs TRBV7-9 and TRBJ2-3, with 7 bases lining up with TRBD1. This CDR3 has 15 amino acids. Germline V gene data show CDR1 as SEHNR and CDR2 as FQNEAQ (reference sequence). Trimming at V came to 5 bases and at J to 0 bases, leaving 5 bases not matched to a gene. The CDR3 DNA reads TGTGCCAGCAGCCCGAGGGGACAGAGCACAGATACGCAGTATTTT. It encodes CASSPRGQSTDTQYF.

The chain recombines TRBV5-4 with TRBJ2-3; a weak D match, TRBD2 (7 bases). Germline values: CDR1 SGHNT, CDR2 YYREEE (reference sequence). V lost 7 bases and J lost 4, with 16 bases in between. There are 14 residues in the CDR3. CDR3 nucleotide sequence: TGTGCCAGCGGCGAGGGGGGGCAATCAGATACGCAGTATTTT. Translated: CASGEGGQSDTQYF.

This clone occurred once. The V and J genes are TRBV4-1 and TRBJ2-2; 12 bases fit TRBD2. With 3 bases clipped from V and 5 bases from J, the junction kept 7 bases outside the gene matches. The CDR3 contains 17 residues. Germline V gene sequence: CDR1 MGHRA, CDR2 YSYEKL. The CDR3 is CASSQPSGRANTGELFF. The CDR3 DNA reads TGCGCCAGCAGCCAGCCTAGCGGGAGGGCCAATACCGGGGAGCTGTTTTTT.

CDR3 sequence: CASSLNRGNQPQHF. The CDR3 nucleotides read TGTGCCAGCAGCTTAAACAGGGGTAATCAGCCCCAGCATTTT. The J gene is TRBJ1-5, the V gene TRBV7-8, with 7 bases aligning to TRBD1. Germline CDR1 and CDR2: SGHVS and FQNEAQ. The CDR3 covers 14 residues. J lost 4 bases, V lost 2 bases, and 2 bases had no gene match.

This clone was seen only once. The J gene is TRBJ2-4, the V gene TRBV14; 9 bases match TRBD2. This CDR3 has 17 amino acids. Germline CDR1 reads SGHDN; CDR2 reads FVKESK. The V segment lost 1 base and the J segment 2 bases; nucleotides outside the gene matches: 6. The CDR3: CASSQGVLAGTKNIQYF. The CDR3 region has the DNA TGTGCCAGCAGCCAAGGTGTGCTAGCGGGAACCAAAAACATTCAGTACTTC.

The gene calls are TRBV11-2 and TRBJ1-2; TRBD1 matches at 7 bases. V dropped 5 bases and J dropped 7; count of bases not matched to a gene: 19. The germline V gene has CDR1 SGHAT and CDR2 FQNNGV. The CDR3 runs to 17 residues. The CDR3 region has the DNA TGTGCCAGCAGCCCGGTAATACTTTCTATGGGACAGTTTGGCTACACCTTC. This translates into CASSPVILSMGQFGYTF.

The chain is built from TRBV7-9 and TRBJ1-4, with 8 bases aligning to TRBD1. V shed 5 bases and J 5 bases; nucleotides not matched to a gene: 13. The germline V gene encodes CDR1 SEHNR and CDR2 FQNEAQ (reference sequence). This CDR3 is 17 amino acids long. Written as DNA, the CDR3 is TGTGCCAGCAGCCCCGGGACAGGCAGACGAGGGAATGAAAAACTGTTTTTT. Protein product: CASSPGTGRRGNEKLFF.

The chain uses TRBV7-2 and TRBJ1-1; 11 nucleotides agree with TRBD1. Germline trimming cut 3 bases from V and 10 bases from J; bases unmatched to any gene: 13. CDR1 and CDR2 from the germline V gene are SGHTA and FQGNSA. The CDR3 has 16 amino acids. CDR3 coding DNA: TGTGCCAGCAGCTTGGTCGGACAGGGGGCGGCTTCGGGAGCTTTCTTT. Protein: CASSLVGQGAASGAFF.

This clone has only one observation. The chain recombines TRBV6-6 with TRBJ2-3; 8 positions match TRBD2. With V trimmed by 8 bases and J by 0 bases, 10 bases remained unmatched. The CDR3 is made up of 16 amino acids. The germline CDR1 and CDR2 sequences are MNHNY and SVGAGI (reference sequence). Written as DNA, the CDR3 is TGTGCCAGCGCCAACCCCGGGGGGGGTAGCACAGATACGCAGTATTTT. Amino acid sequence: CASANPGGGSTDTQYF.

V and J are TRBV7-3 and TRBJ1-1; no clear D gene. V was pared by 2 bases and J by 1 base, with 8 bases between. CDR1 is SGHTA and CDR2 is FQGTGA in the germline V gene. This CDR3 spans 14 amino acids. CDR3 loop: CASSLLGGNTEAFF. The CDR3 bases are TGTGCCAGCAGCTTATTAGGAGGGAACACTGAAGCTTTCTTT.

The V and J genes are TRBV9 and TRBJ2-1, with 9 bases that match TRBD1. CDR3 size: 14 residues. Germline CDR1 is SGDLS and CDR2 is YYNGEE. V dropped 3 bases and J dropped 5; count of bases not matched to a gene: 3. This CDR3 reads CASSDRDRDNEQFF. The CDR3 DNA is TGTGCCAGCAGCGATCGGGACAGGGACAATGAGCAGTTCTTC.

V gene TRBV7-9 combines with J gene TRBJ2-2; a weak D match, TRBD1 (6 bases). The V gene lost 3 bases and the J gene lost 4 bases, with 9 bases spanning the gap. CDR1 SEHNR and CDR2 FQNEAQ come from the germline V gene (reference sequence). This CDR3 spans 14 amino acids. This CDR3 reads CASSLYRATGELFF. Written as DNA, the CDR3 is TGTGCCAGCAGCTTGTACAGGGCCACCGGGGAGCTGTTTTTT.

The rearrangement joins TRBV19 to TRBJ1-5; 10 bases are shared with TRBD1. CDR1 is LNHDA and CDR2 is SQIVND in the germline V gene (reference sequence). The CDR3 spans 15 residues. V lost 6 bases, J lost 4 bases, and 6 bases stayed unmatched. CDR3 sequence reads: CASRLGQGGNQPQHF. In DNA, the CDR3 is TGTGCCAGTAGACTCGGACAGGGGGGAAATCAGCCCCAGCATTTT.

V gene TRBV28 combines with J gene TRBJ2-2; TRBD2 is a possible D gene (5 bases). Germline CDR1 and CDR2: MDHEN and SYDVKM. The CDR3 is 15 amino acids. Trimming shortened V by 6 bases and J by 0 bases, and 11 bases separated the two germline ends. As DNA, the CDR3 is TGTGCCAGCAGCTCTGGAGGCGCGAACACCGGGGAGCTGTTTTTT. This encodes CASSSGGANTGELFF.

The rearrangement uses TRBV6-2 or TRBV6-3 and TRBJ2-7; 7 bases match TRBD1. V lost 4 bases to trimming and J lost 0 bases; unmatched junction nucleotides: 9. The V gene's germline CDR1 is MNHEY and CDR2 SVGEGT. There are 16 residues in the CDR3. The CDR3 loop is CASSSRRQGTSYEQYF. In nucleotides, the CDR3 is TGTGCCAGCAGTTCCCGACGACAGGGAACCTCCTACGAGCAGTACTTC.

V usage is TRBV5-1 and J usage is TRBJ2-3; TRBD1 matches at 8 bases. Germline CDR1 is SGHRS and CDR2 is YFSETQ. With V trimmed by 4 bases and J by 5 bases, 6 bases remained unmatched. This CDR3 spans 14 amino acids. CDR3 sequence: CASSVTGGKDTQYF. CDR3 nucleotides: TGCGCCAGCAGCGTCACAGGGGGTAAAGATACGCAGTATTTT.

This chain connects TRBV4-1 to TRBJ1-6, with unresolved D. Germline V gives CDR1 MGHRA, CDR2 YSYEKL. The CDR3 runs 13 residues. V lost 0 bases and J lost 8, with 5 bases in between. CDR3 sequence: CASSQERYSPLHF. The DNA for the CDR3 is TGCGCCAGCAGCCAAGAACGGTATTCACCCCTCCACTTT.

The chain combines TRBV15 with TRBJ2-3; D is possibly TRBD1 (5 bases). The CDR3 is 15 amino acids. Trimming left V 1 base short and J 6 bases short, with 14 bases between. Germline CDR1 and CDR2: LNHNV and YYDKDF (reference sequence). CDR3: CATSRAAGLRDTQYF. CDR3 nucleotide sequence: TGTGCCACCAGCAGAGCCGCAGGGTTGAGGGATACGCAGTATTTT.

The DNA for the CDR3 is TGTGCCAGCAGAACAGGGATTGAAGCTTTCTTT. It yields the protein CASRTGIEAFF. The rearrangement joins TRBV6-5 to TRBJ1-1, with D possibly TRBD1 on 6 matching bases. This CDR3 is 11 amino acids long. V was shortened by 6 bases and J by 7 bases, with 9 bases between the two germline ends. The V gene's germline CDR1 is MNHEY and CDR2 SVGAGI.